The 32 T cell receptor beta chains presented below share a single source sample, sequenced in a study of T cell changes during pregnancy in multiple sclerosis. Clones were read by immunoSEQ multiplex PCR, and TCRdb kept only the in-frame ones, dropping some. The top ten hold approximately 1.5% of the sample, which has 55,000 to 75,000 clones, about 90% seen once. Specimen: peripheral blood, collected in the third trimester of pregnancy. The receptor set was obtained from a female donor in good health, enrolled as a control in a pregnancy study.

The J gene is TRBJ1-4, the V gene TRBV5-1; the match to TRBD1 covers 8 bases. The CDR3 loop spans 14 amino acids. V lost 7 bases to trimming and J lost 3 bases; unmatched junction nucleotides: 5. CDR1 is SGHRS, CDR2 YFSETQ, per germline. The CDR3 spells CASRKTGANEKLFF. DNA of the CDR3: TGCGCCAGCCGCAAGACAGGGGCTAATGAAAAACTGTTTTTT.

The rearrangement joins TRBV5-6 to TRBJ1-2; a possible D gene is TRBD1 (6 bases). Trimming shortened V by 0 bases and J by 8 bases, and 17 bases separated the two germline ends. There are 15 residues in the CDR3. Germline-derived CDR1 and CDR2 are SGHDT and YYEEEE. CDR3 nucleotide sequence: TGTGCCAGCAGCTTGGTTACAGGGAGGGCGAGGGGCTACACCTTC. Translated, it gives CASSLVTGRARGYTF.

This clone was observed a single time. This chain links TRBV7-3 with TRBJ1-6; 11 positions agree with TRBD1. V shed 2 bases and J 8 bases; nucleotides not matched to a gene: 2. Germline V gives CDR1 SGHTA, CDR2 FQGTGA. The CDR3 covers 15 residues. The CDR3 bases are TGTGCCAGCAGCTTATGGGGACAGGGGGATTCACCCCTCCACTTT. This codes for CASSLWGQGDSPLHF.

The chain joins TRBV7-6 to TRBJ1-1; tentative D call: TRBD1 (6 bases). The V gene's germline CDR1 is SGHVS and CDR2 FNYEAQ. Trimming removed 5 bases at V and 1 base at J, with 23 bases between. The CDR3 runs 18 residues. The CDR3 reads CASSTTRTVLTSNTEAFF. As DNA, the CDR3 is TGTGCCAGCAGCACGACTCGGACAGTCCTAACTTCGAACACTGAAGCTTTCTTT.

This chain links TRBV4-3 with TRBJ1-3, with D hard to call. V was trimmed by 0 bases and J by 0 bases, leaving 12 bases between them. The CDR3 contains 17 residues. The germline CDR1 and CDR2 sequences are LGHNA and YSLEER. CDR3 DNA sequence: TGCGCCAGCAGCCAAGAGGTGATCGGGTCCTCTGGAAACACCATATATTTT. Protein: CASSQEVIGSSGNTIYF.

The chain employs TRBV9 and TRBJ1-1; 9 bases line up with TRBD1. J lost 4 bases, V lost 0 bases, and 1 base had no gene match. The CDR3 has 14 residues. The V gene's germline CDR1 is SGDLS and CDR2 YYNGEE. CDR3 region: CASSVGGQGTEAFF. The CDR3 bases are TGTGCCAGCAGCGTAGGGGGACAGGGCACTGAAGCTTTCTTT.

CDR3 loop: CASLSGSSGQETQYF. DNA for the CDR3: TGTGCCAGCCTCTCGGGGTCCAGCGGCCAAGAGACCCAGTACTTC. The gene calls are TRBV27 and TRBJ2-5; weak D call: TRBD2 (5 bases). CDR1 MNHEY and CDR2 SMNVEV come from the germline V gene (reference sequence). V lost 8 bases, J lost 1 base, and 17 bases lay in between. The CDR3 spans 15 residues.

The chain is built from TRBV9 and TRBJ2-1; D call uncertain. CDR3 length equals 12 residues. Germline assignment: CDR1 SGDLS and CDR2 YYNGEE. V was pared by 1 base and J by 5 bases, with 4 bases between. CDR3 loop: CASSVRDNEQFF. The CDR3 DNA sequence: TGTGCCAGCAGCGTACGGGACAATGAGCAGTTCTTC.

The CDR3 reads CASSLVAVMNTEAFF. The DNA of the CDR3 is TGTGCCAGCAGCCTCGTTGCAGTAATGAACACTGAAGCTTTCTTT. V is TRBV7-9 and J is TRBJ1-1; D is undetermined. From germline, CDR1 is SEHNR and CDR2 FQNEAQ (reference sequence). The V end was cut by 5 bases, the J end by 0 bases, with 13 bases between. The CDR3 covers 15 residues.

This clone was observed once. The chain joins TRBV9 to TRBJ2-2, with 11 positions matching TRBD2. Trimming at V came to 2 bases and at J to 7 bases, leaving 4 bases not matched to a gene. The CDR3 length is 15 residues. CDR1 is SGDLS, CDR2 YYNGEE, per germline. CDR3 residues: CASSVSGGAFGELFF. The CDR3 DNA sequence: TGTGCCAGCAGCGTTAGCGGGGGGGCTTTCGGGGAGCTGTTTTTT.

The chain recombines TRBV7-3 with TRBJ2-1; a possible D gene is TRBD2 (5 bases). Germline V gives CDR1 SGHTA, CDR2 FQGTGA. CDR3 length equals 12 residues. V lost 2 bases and J lost 9, with 8 bases in between. The CDR3 loop is CASSLVGGEQFF. DNA for the CDR3: TGTGCCAGCAGCTTAGTCGGAGGTGAGCAGTTCTTC.

The chain joins TRBV28 to TRBJ2-1, with D possibly TRBD1 on 5 matching bases. CDR1 is MDHEN and CDR2 is SYDVKM in the germline V gene. CDR3 length: 14 residues. V lost 4 bases and J 3 bases, leaving 10 bases between the germline ends. CDR3 sequence reads: CASSSATVYNEQFF. CDR3 coding DNA: TGTGCCAGCAGTTCCGCGACAGTCTACAATGAGCAGTTCTTC.

This CDR3 is CASRQAGGSYEQYF. The DNA of the CDR3 is TGTGCCAGCAGGCAGGCCGGGGGCTCCTACGAGCAGTACTTC. The rearrangement joins TRBV2 to TRBJ2-7; maybe TRBD2 (6 bases). Trimming took 6 bases from V and 0 from J, leaving 12 bases between them. This CDR3 has 14 amino acids. Germline CDR1 reads SNHLY; CDR2 reads FYNNEI.

V is TRBV19 and J is TRBJ1-1; D is perhaps TRBD1 (5 bases). Germline V gene sequence: CDR1 LNHDA, CDR2 SQIVND (reference sequence). The CDR3 has 15 amino acids. V was cut by 1 base and J by 0 bases, with 9 bases left in between. CDR3 amino acids: CASSIGRQMNTEAFF. CDR3 DNA sequence: TGTGCCAGTAGTATAGGGCGACAGATGAACACTGAAGCTTTCTTT.

The rearrangement joins TRBV7-2 to TRBJ2-7; weak D call: TRBD1 (5 bases). The CDR3 is 14 residues long. Between the trimmed V and J ends, which lost 0 bases and 2 bases, there was a span of 8 bases. Germline values: CDR1 SGHTA, CDR2 FQGNSA. CDR3 residues: CASSLAPGPYEQYF. The DNA of the CDR3 is TGTGCCAGCAGCTTAGCGCCAGGGCCCTACGAGCAGTACTTC.

This sequence joins TRBV10-3 and TRBJ2-5; maybe TRBD1 (6 bases). This CDR3 contains 16 residues. Trimming shortened V by 10 bases and J by 5 bases, and 26 bases separated the two germline ends. The germline V gene has CDR1 ENHRY and CDR2 SYGVKD. The CDR3 DNA sequence: TGTGCCACCAAGAACAGGGTTTCCGAATTCGTGGAGACCCAGTACTTC. Translated, it gives CATKNRVSEFVETQYF.

This clone occurred once. The chain recombines TRBV27 with TRBJ2-6, with no clear D. Germline V gene data show CDR1 as MNHEY and CDR2 as SMNVEV (reference sequence). V dropped 5 bases and J dropped 4 bases, with 6 bases sitting between them. The CDR3 sequence is 13 residues long. The CDR3 bases are TGTGCCAGCAGTGCCCTAGGGGCCAACGTCCTGACTTTC. The encoded protein is CASSALGANVLTF.

V usage is TRBV28 and J usage is TRBJ1-1, with TRBD1 as a possible D gene (5 bases). CDR1 MDHEN and CDR2 SYDVKM come from the germline V gene. Trimming cost V 6 bases and J 3 bases, with 17 bases left between them. This CDR3 comprises 15 residues. The CDR3 sequence is CASSSVYGGYTEAFF. The DNA for the CDR3 is TGTGCCAGCAGCTCAGTGTACGGGGGTTACACTGAAGCTTTCTTT. Supplemented by reference TRBV28 and TRBJ1-1, the full variable domain reads DVKVTQSSRYLVKRTGEKVFLECVQDMDHENMFWYRQDPGLGLRLIYFSYDVKMKEKGDIPEGYSVSREKKERFSLILESASTNQTSMYLCASSSVYGGYTEAFFGQGTRLTVV.

Of note for this clone: This same CDR3 is encoded by further DNA sequences in the sample. V and J are TRBV9 and TRBJ2-7; the D is unclear. The germline V gene encodes CDR1 SGDLS and CDR2 YYNGEE. This CDR3 spans 14 amino acids. Trimming took 0 bases from V and 4 from J, leaving 11 bases between them. CDR3 in amino acids: CASSVGGDGYEQYF. The CDR3 region has the DNA TGTGCCAGCAGCGTAGGTGGAGACGGATACGAGCAGTACTTC.

In this sample, this clone turned up once. The rearrangement uses TRBV7-9 and TRBJ1-1; TRBD1 might be the D (5 bases). V shed 5 bases and J shed 1 base, with 20 bases lying between them. CDR3 length: 17 amino acids. From germline, CDR1 is SEHNR and CDR2 FQNEAQ (reference sequence). CDR3 sequence (DNA): TGTGCCAGCAGCCCCCGAGGACGGGGGGGAGAGAACACTGAAGCTTTCTTT. Amino acids: CASSPRGRGGENTEAFF.

This chain uses TRBV18 with TRBJ2-2, with D possibly matching TRBD1 (6 bases). The ends were cut back, 2 bases at V and 2 bases at J, with 9 bases in the middle. The germline gives CDR1 KGHSH, CDR2 LQKENI. The CDR3 consists of 15 residues. DNA of the CDR3: TGTGCCAGCTCACCAGGACAGATTAACACCGGGGAGCTGTTTTTT. Amino acids: CASSPGQINTGELFF.

The chain employs TRBV27 and TRBJ2-1; 8 bases fit TRBD2. The CDR3 runs to 16 residues. Germline CDR1 and CDR2: MNHEY and SMNVEV (reference sequence). Trimming removed 9 bases from V and 9 bases from J; junction bases left unmatched: 19. The CDR3 DNA follows: TGTGCCAGTTCCGTCCCCCTTCGGGGGGGCCAGACTGAGCAGTTCTTC. Protein product: CASSVPLRGGQTEQFF.

The rearrangement joins TRBV4-3 to TRBJ2-7, with D possibly matching TRBD1 (6 bases). The CDR3 contains 14 residues. Germline V gene lookup returns CDR1 LGHNA and CDR2 YSLEER. Deletions cut 1 base from V and 4 bases from J, with 11 bases between. The CDR3 region has the DNA TGCGCCAGCAGCCAAGTTCAGGGGCGGTACGAGCAGTACTTC. Translated: CASSQVQGRYEQYF.

The count of this clone is one. The chain recombines TRBV6-5 with TRBJ1-4, with D possibly matching TRBD1 (6 bases). The CDR3 has 15 amino acids. V was shortened by 6 bases and J by 6 bases, with 17 bases between the two germline ends. Germline CDR1 and CDR2: MNHEY and SVGAGI. The chain's CDR3 is CASRGAGAGDEKLFF. DNA for the CDR3: TGTGCCAGCAGGGGGGCCGGGGCAGGGGATGAAAAACTGTTTTTT.

In this sample, this clone turned up a few times. The chain carries TRBV10-3 and TRBJ1-5, with 7 bases that match TRBD1. V gave up 10 bases and J gave up 0 bases; unmatched junction bases: 3. This CDR3 region has 13 residues. The germline V gene has CDR1 ENHRY and CDR2 SYGVKD. DNA of the CDR3: TGTGCCACCCGGGACAGTAGCAATCAGCCCCAGCATTTT. This gives the protein CATRDSSNQPQHF.

With respect to this clone: A junction end diverges from the germline sequence, so it may reflect a read error. This rearrangement joins TRBV7-7 to TRBJ2-7, with TRBD1 as a possible D gene (7 bases). Germline V gene sequence: CDR1 SSHAT, CDR2 FNYEAQ (reference sequence). CDR3 size: 15 residues. The CDR3 loop is CASSPEGAPSYEQYF. CDR3 DNA: TGTGCTAGCAGCCCGGAGGGGGCCCCCTCCTACGAGCAGTACTTC.

V usage is TRBV13 and J usage is TRBJ2-7; possible D gene TRBD2, 6 bases. V was shortened by 1 base and J by 2 bases, with 12 bases between the two germline ends. This CDR3 is built from 15 residues. Germline V gene lookup returns CDR1 PRHDT and CDR2 FYEKMQ (reference sequence). The CDR3 sequence: CASSLALAGPYEQYF. DNA for the CDR3: TGTGCCAGCAGCTTAGCTCTGGCGGGACCCTACGAGCAGTACTTC. Complete variable domain (other parts from reference TRBV13 and TRBJ2-7): AAGVIQSPRHLIKEKRETATLKCYPIPRHDTVYWYQQGPGQDPQFLISFYEKMQSDKGSIPDRFSAQQFSDYHSELNMSSLELGDSALYFCASSLALAGPYEQYFGPGTRLTVT.

This rearrangement joins TRBV4-2 to TRBJ2-5, with 7 positions matching TRBD2. Germline loops: CDR1 LGHNA, CDR2 YNFKEQ. The V gene end was trimmed by 1 base and the J gene end by 5 bases; junction bases not matched to a gene: 7. This CDR3 region has 15 residues. CDR3 DNA sequence: TGTGCCAGCAGCCAAGGGGAGGGTGGCGAGGAGACCCAGTACTTC. It codes for CASSQGEGGEETQYF.

This clone was detected once. This rearrangement joins TRBV5-4 to TRBJ2-2, with D unresolved. This CDR3 contains 16 residues. V lost 1 base and J 2 bases, leaving 12 bases between the germline ends. CDR1 is SGHNT and CDR2 is YYREEE in the germline V gene (reference sequence). The CDR3 coding sequence is TGTGCCAGCAGCTTGCCCCCAGGCCTTAACACCGGGGAGCTGTTTTTT. Translated: CASSLPPGLNTGELFF.

The V and J genes are TRBV6-6 and TRBJ1-4, with D perhaps matching TRBD1 (6 bases). The CDR3 totals 14 residues. V was shortened by 6 bases and J by 8 bases, with 16 bases between the two germline ends. Germline loops: CDR1 MNHNY, CDR2 SVGAGI (reference sequence). CDR3 sequence reads: CASSRSGEGEKLFF. CDR3 coding DNA: TGTGCCAGCAGCCGATCAGGGGAGGGCGAAAAACTGTTTTTT.

This clone has a handful of counts. The chain is built from TRBV29-1 and TRBJ1-2; D is possibly TRBD1 (5 bases). V was cut by 7 bases and J by 4 bases, with 16 bases left in between. CDR1 is SQVTM, CDR2 ANQGSEA, per germline. The CDR3 is 13 amino acids. The CDR3 loop is CSAAPQGGYGYTF. The CDR3 nucleotides are TGCAGCGCGGCCCCTCAGGGAGGCTATGGCTACACCTTC.

The CDR3 is CASGLPYEQYF. Written as DNA, the CDR3 is TGTGCCAGCGGCCTTCCGTACGAGCAGTACTTC. The gene calls are TRBV27 and TRBJ2-7, with unresolved D. The CDR3 runs to 11 residues. Per germline, CDR1 MNHEY and CDR2 SMNVEV (reference sequence). V was trimmed by 8 bases and J by 4 bases, leaving 9 bases between them.